This T cell receptor beta chain was sequenced during a study of blood T cell repertoires in COVID-19 (TCRdb year 2020). For the wider study: Samples from collaborators originated in the United States, Italy and Spain and spanned both the acute and convalescent phases of COVID-19. The repertoires were released in a freely available public database intended as a resource for research on the immune response to SARS-CoV-2. The sample metadata nearly always contained a de-identified subject ID, COVID-19 status, age in years and sex. Deeply sampled blood TCRbeta repertoires from subjects exposed to, actively infected with, or recovered from COVID-19 were included in the dataset. HLA class I and class II types, where available, came from metadata supplied by the sample provider rather than from assay-based typing. The material from the prospective study consisted of cDNA or gDNA derived from T cells, B-cell-depleted T cells, or PBMCs. The samples were drawn from the first 160 participants of the ongoing ImmuneRACE study and from 1,254 subjects provided by 6 global collaborators.

General findings and caveats noted by the study authors: The amount of clinical and demographic metadata varied by source and participant and was provided uncurated.

With regard to this clone: Its antigen remains undetermined. No quality values exist for individual bases; no much larger clone is one base distant.

Whole blood was collected in K2EDTA tubes by collaborating institutions according to the institutions' own protocols. Collaborator samples were shipped for TCRbeta analysis as frozen whole blood, isolated PBMCs, or DNA extracted from either sample type. The CDR3 contains 14 residues, cysteine and phenylalanine counted. The CDR3 DNA has 42 bases and is translated from base 1. V and J are trimmed by 5 bases and 2 bases, and the gene matches miss 5 bases of the junction. The germline V gene provides CDR1 MNHEY and CDR2 SVGAGI. TCRbeta CDR3 regions were amplified from genomic DNA using the immunoSEQ Assay, a bias-controlled multiplex PCR. As for the authors' bioinformatics: The number of nucleated cells in each sample was estimated from the amplification of reference gene primers within the assay. Sequence reads were collapsed and filtered to measure the absolute abundance of every unique TCRbeta CDR3 rearrangement. For each sample, productive Simpson clonality was calculated as the square root of Simpson's diversity index over productive rearrangements. TCRdb took over this immuneACCESS table, retaining in-frame rearrangements with V and J assigned. Such tables are incomplete; in checked studies, under half of the missing clones stem from an unresolved V gene, and the remainder is unexplained. V and J calls and clone size are copied from that table; D and trimming were computed from the DNA. The sample table records approximately 200,000 clones; approximately 86% of these occur just once. The ten largest clonotypes hold 0.95% to 1.3% of the sample.

This clonotype was obtained from a man aged 30 to 39 with acute or convalescent COVID-19. The specimen sequenced was peripheral blood. The rearrangement joined TRBV6-5 to TRBJ2-7, with TRBD1 matching 8 junction bases. The DNA sequence reads TGTGCCAGCAGTCGGACAGGGAACCCCTACGAGCAGTACTTC. Its coded protein is CASSRTGNPYEQYF.